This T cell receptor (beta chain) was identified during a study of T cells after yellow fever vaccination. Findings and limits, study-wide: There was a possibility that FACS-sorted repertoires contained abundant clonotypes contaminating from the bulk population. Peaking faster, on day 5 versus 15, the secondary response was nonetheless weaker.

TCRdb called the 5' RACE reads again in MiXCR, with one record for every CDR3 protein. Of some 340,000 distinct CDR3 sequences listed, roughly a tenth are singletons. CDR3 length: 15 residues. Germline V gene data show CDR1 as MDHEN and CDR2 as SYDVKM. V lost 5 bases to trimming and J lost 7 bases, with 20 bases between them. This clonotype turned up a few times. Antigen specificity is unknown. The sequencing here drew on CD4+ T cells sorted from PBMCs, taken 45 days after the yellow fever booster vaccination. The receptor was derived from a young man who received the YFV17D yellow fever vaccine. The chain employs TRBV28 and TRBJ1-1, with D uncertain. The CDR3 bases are TGTGCCAGCAGTCCTCTAACGGGGAATCATAATGAAGCTTTCTTT. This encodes CASSPLTGNHNEAFF.